A selection of T cell receptor beta chains follows, all from one sample in a study of regulatory T cells in long-lasting Graves disease. TCRdb analysed the multiplex PCR reads with MiXCR anew, one entry per CDR3 protein. The sample consists of 450,000 or so distinct CDR3 sequences, 20% to 25% of them appearing once. The sequencing used peripheral blood mononuclear cells (PBMCs), collected when the disease was refractory, from a patient treated with antithyroid drugs. The receptors originated from a female donor with Graves disease. CDR3s include the opening cysteine and the closing phenylalanine or tryptophan. A D gene is named only where the DNA matches it firmly. The size entry is marked missing in some rows and otherwise reads once, few, many or a size class.

TRBJ1-2 many TRBV20-1 TRBD1 TGCAGTGCTCCCAGACAGGGGGAGGGTGGCTACACCTTC CSAPRQGEGGYTF
TRBJ2-7 many TRBV12-3/TRBV12-4 TRBD2 TGTGCCAGCAGCCCCCGGCGCGGGAGAGGGGCCTACGAGCAGTACTTC CASSPRRGRGAYEQYF
TRBJ1-5 few TRBV19 - TGTGCCGGTATGGAGGTGGATGGCCAGCCCCAGCATTTT CAGMEVDGQPQHF
TRBJ1-1 few TRBV10-2 - TGCGCCAGCAGTGACAGCGGCAGCTGGGTGAACACTGAAGCTTTCTTT CASSDSGSWVNTEAFF
TRBJ1-1 many TRBV11-2 - TGTGCCAGCAGCTTAGTAACTGGCACTGAAGCTTTCTTT CASSLVTGTEAFF
TRBJ2-5 many TRBV3-1 - TGTGCCAGCAGCCAAGGGGGGGTTGGGAAGACCCAGTACTTC CASSQGGVGKTQYF
TRBJ2-7 - TRBV7-9 - TGTGCCAGCAGCTCTCCGATGAGCTACGAGCAGTACTTC CASSSPMSYEQYF
TRBJ2-4 many TRBV6-5 TRBD1 TGTGCCAGCAGTTACTCCCCGGGACAGGGGGTGGACATTCAGTACTTC CASSYSPGQGVDIQYF
TRBJ2-6 - TRBV4-2 - TGTGCCAGCAGCCAAGGCCCCCCCTCTGGGGCCAACGTCCTGACTTTC CASSQGPPSGANVLTF
TRBJ1-2 - TRBV3-1 - TGTGCCAGCAGTGAACAAGGGGTCCATGGCTACACCTTC CASSEQGVHGYTF
TRBJ2-3 - TRBV28 - TGTGCCAGCAGTACCCTTGGACATACGCAGTATTTT CASSTLGHTQYF
TRBJ1-5 - TRBV7-2 - TGTGCCAGCAGCTGGCACGGGGGTACCCATCAGCCCCAGCATTTT CASSWHGGTHQPQHF
TRBJ2-5 - TRBV5-1 TRBD2 TGCGCCAGCAGCTTGGTGGGGACTAGCCGTTTGGAGACCCAGTACTTC CASSLVGTSRLETQYF
TRBJ2-7 many TRBV3-1 TRBD1 TGTGCCAGCAGCTTGGGACAGGGGGCAGGAGATTCGTACTTC CASSLGQGAGDSYF
TRBJ2-1 - TRBV5-1 TRBD1 TGCGCCAGCAGCTTGGTCGCGACAGGGACACACAATGAGCAGTTCTTC CASSLVATGTHNEQFF
TRBJ2-2 - TRBV9 TRBD2 TGTGCCAGCAGCAACAGCGGGAGCACCGGGGAGCTGTTTTTT CASSNSGSTGELFF
TRBJ1-1 - TRBV6-2/TRBV6-3 - TGTGCCAGCAGTTACTCTCAGGGAGGGGGGACTGAAGCTTTCTTT CASSYSQGGGTEAFF
TRBJ2-7 - TRBV29-1 - TGCAGCGTTGAATGGCAGGGTACCTACGAGCAGTACTTC CSVEWQGTYEQYF
TRBJ1-3 few TRBV13 - TGTGCCAGCAGCTTAGGGTTCCGGAGCTCTGGAAACACCATATATTTT CASSLGFRSSGNTIYF
TRBJ1-2 few TRBV10-3 TRBD1 TGTGCCACCAACAGGGGGCGTATAGGTGGCTACACCTTC CATNRGRIGGYTF
TRBJ2-7 many TRBV27 TRBD1 TGTGCCAGCAGTTCCCCGGGACAGGGGATAAGAGAGCAGTACTTC CASSSPGQGIREQYF
TRBJ2-3 many TRBV6-1 TRBD2 TGTGCCAGCAGTGAAGTGGCTAGCGGGAGGTTGAATACGCAGTATTTT CASSEVASGRLNTQYF
TRBJ2-7 - TRBV20-1 TRBD2 TGCAGTGCTAGAGGTCGGGGGACTAGCGGGAGCTCCTACGAGCAGTACTTC CSARGRGTSGSSYEQYF